This T cell receptor (beta chain) was sequenced in a study of cytomegalovirus exposure and HLA in healthy donors. The V end was cut by 6 bases, the J end by 3 bases, with 14 bases between. Per the germline V gene, CDR1 is ENHRY and CDR2 is SYGVKD. There are 14 residues in the CDR3. Notes on the study in general: Diagnosis of cytomegalovirus status made by the classifier reportedly showed high specificity and sensitivity.

A word on this clone: As yet, its antigen is unknown.

The data were produced by immunoSEQ multiplex PCR, yet TCRdb's version contains in-frame clones alone and is incomplete. Of 130,000 or so clones detected, approximately 89% appear once; the ten largest clones hold roughly 9.2%. The V call is TRBV10-3, the J call TRBJ1-1; the D gene is possibly TRBD1 (5 bases). The sequence derives from a woman under 30 in good health and CMV-seropositive. What was sequenced was PBMCs. CDR3 protein: CAIRSGDLDTEAFF. CDR3 DNA sequence: TGTGCCATCAGATCGGGGGATTTGGACACTGAAGCTTTCTTT.